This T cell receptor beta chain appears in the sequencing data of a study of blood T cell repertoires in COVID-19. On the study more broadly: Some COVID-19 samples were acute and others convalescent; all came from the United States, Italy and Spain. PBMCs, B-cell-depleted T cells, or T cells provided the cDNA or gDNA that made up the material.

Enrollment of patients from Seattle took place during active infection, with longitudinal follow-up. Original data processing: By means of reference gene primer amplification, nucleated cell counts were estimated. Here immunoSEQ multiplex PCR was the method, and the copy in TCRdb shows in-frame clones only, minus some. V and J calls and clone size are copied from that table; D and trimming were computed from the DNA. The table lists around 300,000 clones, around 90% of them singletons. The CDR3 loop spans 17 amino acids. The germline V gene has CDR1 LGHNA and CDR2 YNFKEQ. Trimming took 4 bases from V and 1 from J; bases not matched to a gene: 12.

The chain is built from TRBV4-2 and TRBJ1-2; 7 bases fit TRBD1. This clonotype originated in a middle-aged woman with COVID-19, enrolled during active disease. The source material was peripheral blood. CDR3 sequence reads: CASSLGLGQGDNYGYTF. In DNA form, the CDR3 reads TGTGCCAGCAGCCTCGGGCTCGGGCAGGGGGATAACTATGGCTACACCTTC.